This paragraph covers one T cell receptor (beta chain) sequence. As yet, its antigen is unknown. The record originates from a study of T-cell reconstitution after alpha-beta-depleted transplantation in children. Study-wide findings and caveats: In patients about two months after transplant, alpha-beta T cells reportedly arose from several hundred expanded graft clones. The high TCRbeta diversity at day 60 in some patients came from surviving recipient T cells and thymic progenitors. T cells produced anew were the main source of T-cell counts and diversity one year after transplant.

Unique molecular identifiers were incorporated during preparation of the TCRbeta library. TCRdb recomputed calls from the PCR reads with MiXCR, one row per CDR3 protein. The sample records roughly 570,000 distinct CDR3 sequences, around 27% being singletons. This sequence originates from a boy under two years old with Wiskott-Aldrich syndrome, due to receive a stem cell transplant. Sequencing was performed on PBMCs, taken before TCRalphabeta/CD19-depleted stem cell transplant.

The CDR3 DNA follows: TGCAGTGCCTCCCGGTGGGATACGCAGTATTTT. It yields the protein CSASRWDTQYF. This chain joins TRBV20-1 and TRBJ2-3, with D hard to call. The germline V and J ends were trimmed by 6 bases and 6 bases, with 10 bases remaining between them. The CDR3 consists of 11 residues. Germline CDR1 and CDR2: DFQATT and SNEGSKA (reference sequence).